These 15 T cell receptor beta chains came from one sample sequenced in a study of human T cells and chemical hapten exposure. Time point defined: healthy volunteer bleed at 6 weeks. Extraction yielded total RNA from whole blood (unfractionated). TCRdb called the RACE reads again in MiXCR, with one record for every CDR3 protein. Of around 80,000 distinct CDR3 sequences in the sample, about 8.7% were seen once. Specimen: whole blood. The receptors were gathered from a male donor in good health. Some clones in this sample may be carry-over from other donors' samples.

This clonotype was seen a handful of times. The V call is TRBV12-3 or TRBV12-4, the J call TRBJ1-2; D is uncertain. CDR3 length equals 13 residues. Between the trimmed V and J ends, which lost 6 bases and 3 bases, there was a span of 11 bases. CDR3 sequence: CASRRTIHYGYTF. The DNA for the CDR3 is TGTGCCAGCAGACGTACAATTCACTATGGCTACACCTTC.

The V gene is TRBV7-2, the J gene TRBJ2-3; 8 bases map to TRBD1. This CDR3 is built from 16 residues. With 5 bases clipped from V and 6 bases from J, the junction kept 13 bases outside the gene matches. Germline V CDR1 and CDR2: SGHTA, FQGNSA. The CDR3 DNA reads TGTGCCAGCAGCCAGGACAGGGCCGGGGGAGCGGATACGCAGTATTTT. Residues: CASSQDRAGGADTQYF. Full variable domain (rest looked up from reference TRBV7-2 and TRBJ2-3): GAGVSQSPSNKVTEKGKDVELRCDPISGHTALYWYRQSLGQGLEFLIYFQGNSAPDKSGLPSDRFSAERTGGSVSTLTIQRTQQEDSAVYLCASSQDRAGGADTQYFGPGTRLTVL.

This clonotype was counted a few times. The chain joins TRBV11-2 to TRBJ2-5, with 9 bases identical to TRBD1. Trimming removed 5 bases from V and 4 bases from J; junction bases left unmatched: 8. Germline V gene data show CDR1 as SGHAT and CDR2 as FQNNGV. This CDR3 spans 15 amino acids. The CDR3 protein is CASSPRTGEAETQYF. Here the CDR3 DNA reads TGTGCCAGCAGCCCCCGGACAGGGGAGGCAGAGACCCAGTACTTC.

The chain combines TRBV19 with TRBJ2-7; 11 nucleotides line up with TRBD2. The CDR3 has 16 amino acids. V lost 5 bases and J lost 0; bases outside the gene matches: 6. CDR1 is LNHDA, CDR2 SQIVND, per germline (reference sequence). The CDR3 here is CASSPQTSGVSYEQYF. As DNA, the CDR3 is TGTGCCAGTAGTCCGCAGACTAGCGGGGTCTCCTACGAGCAGTACTTC.

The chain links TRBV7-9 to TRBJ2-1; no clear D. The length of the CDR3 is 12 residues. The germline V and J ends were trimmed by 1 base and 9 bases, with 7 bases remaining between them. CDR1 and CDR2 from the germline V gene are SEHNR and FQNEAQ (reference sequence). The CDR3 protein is CASSLGFGEQFF. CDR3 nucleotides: TGTGCCAGCAGCTTAGGTTTCGGTGAGCAGTTCTTC.

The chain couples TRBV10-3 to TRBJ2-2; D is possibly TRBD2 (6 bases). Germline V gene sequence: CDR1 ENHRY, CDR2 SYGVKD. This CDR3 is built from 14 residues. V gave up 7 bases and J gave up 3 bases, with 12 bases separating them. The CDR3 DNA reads TGTGCCATCAAGCGGGTCGGTGACACCGGGGAGCTGTTTTTT. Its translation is CAIKRVGDTGELFF.

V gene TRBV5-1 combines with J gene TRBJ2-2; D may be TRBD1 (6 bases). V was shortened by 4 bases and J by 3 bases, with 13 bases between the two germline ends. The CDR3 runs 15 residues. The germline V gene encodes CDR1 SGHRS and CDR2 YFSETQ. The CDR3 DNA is TGCGCCAGCAGCATACAGGGTGGTGACACCGGGGAGCTGTTTTTT. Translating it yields CASSIQGGDTGELFF.

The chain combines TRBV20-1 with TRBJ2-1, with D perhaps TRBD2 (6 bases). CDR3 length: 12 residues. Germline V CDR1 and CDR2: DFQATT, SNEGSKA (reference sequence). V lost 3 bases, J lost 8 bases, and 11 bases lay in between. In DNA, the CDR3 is TGCAGTGCTAGGGGGGGTGTCGATGAGCAGTTCTTC. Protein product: CSARGGVDEQFF.

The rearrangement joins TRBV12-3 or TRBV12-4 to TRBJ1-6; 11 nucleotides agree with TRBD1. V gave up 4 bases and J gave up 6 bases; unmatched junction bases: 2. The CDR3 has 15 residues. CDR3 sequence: CASSWGQGGNSPLHF. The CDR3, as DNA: TGTGCCAGCAGTTGGGGACAGGGGGGTAATTCACCCCTCCACTTT.

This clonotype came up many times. CDR3: CASSLIPGAYEQYF. The CDR3 bases are TGTGCCAGCAGCTTAATCCCAGGAGCCTACGAGCAGTACTTC. V gene TRBV7-2 combines with J gene TRBJ2-7, with D hard to call. Trimming removed 2 bases at V and 2 bases at J, with 10 bases between. Germline CDR1 reads SGHTA; CDR2 reads FQGNSA. The CDR3 runs to 14 residues.

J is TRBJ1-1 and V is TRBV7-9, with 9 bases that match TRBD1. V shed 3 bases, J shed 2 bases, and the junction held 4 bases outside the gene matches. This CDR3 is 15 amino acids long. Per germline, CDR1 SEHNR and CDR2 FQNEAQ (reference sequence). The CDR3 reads CASSFRDRDNTEAFF. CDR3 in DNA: TGTGCCAGCAGCTTCAGGGACAGGGACAACACTGAAGCTTTCTTT.

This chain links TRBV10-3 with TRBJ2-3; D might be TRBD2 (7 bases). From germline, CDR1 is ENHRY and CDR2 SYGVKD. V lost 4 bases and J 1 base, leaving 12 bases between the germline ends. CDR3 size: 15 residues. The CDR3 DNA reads TGTGCCATCAGTGGGGGGGGGCCTCGCACAGATACGCAGTATTTT. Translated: CAISGGGPRTDTQYF.

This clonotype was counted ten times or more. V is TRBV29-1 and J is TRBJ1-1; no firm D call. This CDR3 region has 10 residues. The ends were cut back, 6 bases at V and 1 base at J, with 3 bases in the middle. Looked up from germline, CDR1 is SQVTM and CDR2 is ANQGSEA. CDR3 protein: CSVANTEAFF. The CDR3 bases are TGCAGCGTAGCGAACACTGAAGCTTTCTTT.

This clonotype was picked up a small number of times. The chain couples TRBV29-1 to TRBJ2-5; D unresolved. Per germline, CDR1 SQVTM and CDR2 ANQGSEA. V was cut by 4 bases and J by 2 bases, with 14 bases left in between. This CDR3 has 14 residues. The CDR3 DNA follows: TGCAGCGTTGGCCCCGCCTTCGGGCAAGAGACCCAGTACTTC. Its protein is CSVGPAFGQETQYF. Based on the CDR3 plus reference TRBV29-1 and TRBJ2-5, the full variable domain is SAVISQKPSRDICQRGTSLTIQCQVDSQVTMMFWYRQQPGQSLTLIATANQGSEATYESGFVIDKFPISRPNLTFSTLTVSNMSPEDSSIYLCSVGPAFGQETQYFGPGTRLLVL.

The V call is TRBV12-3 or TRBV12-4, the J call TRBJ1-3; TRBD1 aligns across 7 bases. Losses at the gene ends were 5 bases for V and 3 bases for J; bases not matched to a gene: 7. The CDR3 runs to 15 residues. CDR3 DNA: TGTGCCAGCAGTCCAGGGGGAGGAAATGGAAACACCATATATTTT. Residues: CASSPGGGNGNTIYF.